This T cell receptor (beta chain) was identified during a study of T cell responses to AZD1222 COVID-19 vaccine. Study-wide findings and caveats: The peak T cell response came first, and repertoires were sampled only after it. Within unmutated variant regions lay the reported targets of nearly half of spike-specific TCRs.

About this clone: Its antigen remains unknown. Germline is not matched at one junction end, which may reflect a read error.

Germline loops: CDR1 SGHTA, CDR2 FQGNSA. The CDR3 is made up of 14 amino acids. Sequencing used immunoSEQ multiplex PCR; TCRdb keeps in-frame clones, though not all of them. The sample has about 82,000 clones, roughly 90% seen once. This TCR derives from an adult in good health. The chain has TRBV7-2 and TRBJ1-1, with D perhaps matching TRBD1 (5 bases). The specimen comprised peripheral blood, sampled on day 0 of AZD1222 vaccination. CDR3 amino acids: CASSIAGLGVEAFF. The CDR3 DNA reads TGTGCCAGCAGCATAGCGGGGCTAGGCGTCGAAGCTTTCTTT.